The rows below give T cell receptor beta chains drawn from one sample of a study of T cell responses to AZD1222 COVID-19 vaccine. TCRdb's copy holds only in-frame clones and misses some; the assay was immunoSEQ multiplex PCR. The sample has around 140,000 clones, 92% seen once; the top ten hold over 3%. Here the sequenced sample was peripheral blood, taken on day 0 of AZD1222 vaccination. The receptors were sampled from an adult in good health. CDR3s include the opening cysteine and the closing phenylalanine or tryptophan. The order of the fields is V gene, D gene, J gene, clone size, CDR3 protein, CDR3 DNA. The D gene is left open where the match is weak. The size field is filled for only some rows; it gives once, few, many or a size class.

v_call: TRBV19
d_call: .
j_call: TRBJ1-5
clone_size: .
cdr3_aa: CASGGIQPQHF
cdr3_nt: TGTGCCAGTGGGGGAATTCAGCCCCAGCATTTT

v_call: TRBV28
d_call: .
j_call: TRBJ1-6
clone_size: .
cdr3_aa: CASSGYRDSPLHF
cdr3_nt: TGTGCCAGCAGTGGATACAGGGATTCACCCCTCCACTTT

v_call: TRBV27
d_call: TRBD1
j_call: TRBJ2-1
clone_size: .
cdr3_aa: CASSPPQGAPYNEQFF
cdr3_nt: TGTGCCAGCAGTCCCCCCCAGGGGGCACCTTACAATGAGCAGTTCTTC

v_call: TRBV3-1/TRBV3-2
d_call: .
j_call: TRBJ2-2
clone_size: few
cdr3_aa: CASSQGTSLGTGELFF
cdr3_nt: TGTGCCAGCAGCCAAGGGACATCTTTGGGGACCGGGGAGCTGTTTTTT

v_call: TRBV5-1
d_call: TRBD2
j_call: TRBJ2-7
clone_size: .
cdr3_aa: CASRTPGGAYEQYF
cdr3_nt: TGCGCCAGCCGGACCCCCGGGGGGGCCTACGAGCAGTACTTC

v_call: TRBV6-4
d_call: .
j_call: TRBJ2-4
clone_size: few
cdr3_aa: CARGPMAKNIQYF
cdr3_nt: TGTGCCAGGGGGCCGATGGCCAAAAACATTCAGTACTTC

v_call: TRBV28
d_call: TRBD2
j_call: TRBJ2-1
clone_size: .
cdr3_aa: CASFLAGANRARYNEQFF
cdr3_nt: TGTGCCAGCTTCTTGGCGGGAGCGAATAGGGCTAGGTACAATGAGCAGTTCTTC

v_call: TRBV6-5
d_call: .
j_call: TRBJ2-7
clone_size: .
cdr3_aa: CASSYSRATTYEQYF
cdr3_nt: TGTGCCAGCAGTTACTCGAGGGCCACAACGTACGAGCAGTACTTC

v_call: TRBV23-1
d_call: TRBD1
j_call: TRBJ1-6
clone_size: .
cdr3_aa: CASSPHNRGGGSPLHF
cdr3_nt: TGCGCCAGCAGTCCCCATAACAGGGGAGGGGGGTCACCCCTCCACTTT

v_call: TRBV6-6
d_call: .
j_call: TRBJ1-3
clone_size: .
cdr3_aa: CASSRPSDSYSGNTIYF
cdr3_nt: TGTGCCAGCAGCCGACCATCCGACAGTTACTCTGGAAACACCATATATTTT

v_call: TRBV24-1
d_call: .
j_call: TRBJ2-3
clone_size: few
cdr3_aa: CATSDRTEESQYF
cdr3_nt: TGTGCCACCAGTGATAGGACCGAGGAGTCGCAGTATTTT

v_call: TRBV13
d_call: .
j_call: TRBJ2-5
clone_size: .
cdr3_aa: CASSCLPPTVSLETQYF
cdr3_nt: TGTGCCAGCAGCTGTCTCCCACCGACAGTAAGCCTAGAGACCCAGTACTTC

v_call: TRBV5-1
d_call: TRBD2
j_call: TRBJ2-1
clone_size: .
cdr3_aa: CASSLPGTSGYNEQFF
cdr3_nt: TGCGCCAGCAGCTTGCCAGGGACTAGCGGATACAATGAGCAGTTCTTC

v_call: TRBV4-1
d_call: .
j_call: TRBJ1-5
clone_size: large
cdr3_aa: CASSQEGSFEPQHF
cdr3_nt: TGCGCCAGCAGCCAAGAGGGCAGCTTCGAGCCCCAGCATTTT

v_call: TRBV27
d_call: TRBD2
j_call: TRBJ2-7
clone_size: .
cdr3_aa: CASSLSLAVSSYEQYF
cdr3_nt: TGTGCCAGCAGTTTATCCCTAGCGGTAAGCTCCTACGAGCAGTACTTC

v_call: TRBV7-8
d_call: TRBD2
j_call: TRBJ2-1
clone_size: .
cdr3_aa: CASTTRGRENNEQFF
cdr3_nt: TGTGCCAGCACCACCCGTGGGCGGGAGAACAATGAGCAGTTCTTC

v_call: TRBV5-8
d_call: .
j_call: TRBJ2-7
clone_size: .
cdr3_aa: CASSPDRYEQYF
cdr3_nt: TGTGCCAGCAGCCCTGACCGTTACGAGCAGTACTTC

v_call: TRBV7-2
d_call: .
j_call: TRBJ2-3
clone_size: .
cdr3_aa: CASSFFDWAPSTDTQYF
cdr3_nt: TGTGCCAGCAGCTTCTTTGACTGGGCTCCGAGCACAGATACGCAGTATTTT

v_call: TRBV5-4
d_call: TRBD1
j_call: TRBJ1-1
clone_size: .
cdr3_aa: CASSLAGDSTEAFF
cdr3_nt: TGTGCCAGCAGCTTGGCCGGGGACAGCACTGAAGCTTTCTTT

v_call: TRBV29-1
d_call: .
j_call: TRBJ2-7
clone_size: .
cdr3_aa: CSVGQNYEQYF
cdr3_nt: TGCAGCGTCGGACAGAACTACGAGCAGTACTTC

v_call: TRBV7-2
d_call: .
j_call: TRBJ1-5
clone_size: .
cdr3_aa: CASSLGGDGNQPQHF
cdr3_nt: TGTGCCAGCAGCTTAGGGGGGGACGGCAATCAGCCCCAGCATTTT

v_call: TRBV14
d_call: .
j_call: TRBJ1-1
clone_size: .
cdr3_aa: CASSQVSGGSTEAFF
cdr3_nt: TGTGCCAGCAGCCAAGTGTCGGGTGGTAGTACTGAAGCTTTCTTT

v_call: TRBV7-2
d_call: TRBD1
j_call: TRBJ1-1
clone_size: .
cdr3_aa: CASSPPPGTGTEAFF
cdr3_nt: TGTGCCAGCAGCCCCCCCCCAGGGACAGGCACTGAAGCTTTCTTT

v_call: TRBV30
d_call: .
j_call: TRBJ1-4
clone_size: .
cdr3_aa: CAWSVAGTEKLFF
cdr3_nt: TGTGCCTGGAGTGTAGCGGGGACAGAAAAACTGTTTTTT

v_call: TRBV19
d_call: TRBD1
j_call: TRBJ2-3
clone_size: few
cdr3_aa: CATQGGRFDSTDTQYF
cdr3_nt: TGTGCCACACAGGGGGGCCGCTTCGATAGCACAGATACGCAGTATTTT

v_call: TRBV12-3/TRBV12-4
d_call: .
j_call: TRBJ2-7
clone_size: .
cdr3_aa: CASSLNRYEQYF
cdr3_nt: TGTGCCAGCAGTCTAAACCGCTACGAGCAGTACTTC

v_call: TRBV19
d_call: .
j_call: TRBJ1-1
clone_size: .
cdr3_aa: CASSIDREAFF
cdr3_nt: TGTGCCAGTAGTATCGACAGGGAAGCTTTCTTT

v_call: TRBV7-9
d_call: .
j_call: TRBJ2-2
clone_size: .
cdr3_aa: CASSMLPGLGNTGELFF
cdr3_nt: TGTGCCAGCAGCATGTTACCGGGACTCGGGAACACCGGGGAGCTGTTTTTT

v_call: TRBV7-2
d_call: TRBD2
j_call: TRBJ2-7
clone_size: .
cdr3_aa: CASSPQGTSGAYEQYF
cdr3_nt: TGTGCCAGCAGCCCCCAAGGGACTAGCGGGGCCTACGAGCAGTACTTC

v_call: TRBV9
d_call: .
j_call: TRBJ2-1
clone_size: .
cdr3_aa: CASSVVALDEQFF
cdr3_nt: TGTGCCAGCAGCGTAGTGGCTCTTGATGAGCAGTTCTTC

v_call: TRBV19
d_call: .
j_call: TRBJ2-3
clone_size: once
cdr3_aa: CASSIAGTDTQYF
cdr3_nt: TGTGCCAGTAGTATAGCGGGCACAGATACGCAGTATTTT

v_call: TRBV11-2
d_call: TRBD2
j_call: TRBJ2-2
clone_size: .
cdr3_aa: CASSPLDRAGGPSGELFF
cdr3_nt: TGTGCCAGCAGCCCTCTAGACCGAGCGGGAGGGCCAAGCGGGGAGCTGTTTTTT

v_call: TRBV10-3
d_call: TRBD2
j_call: TRBJ2-1
clone_size: once
cdr3_aa: CAISLAAKYNEQFF
cdr3_nt: TGTGCCATCAGCCTAGCGGCCAAATACAATGAGCAGTTCTTC

v_call: TRBV7-2
d_call: TRBD1
j_call: TRBJ2-7
clone_size: .
cdr3_aa: CASSSGQDVYEQYF
cdr3_nt: TGTGCCAGCAGCTCCGGACAGGATGTCTACGAGCAGTACTTC

v_call: TRBV7-9
d_call: TRBD1
j_call: TRBJ2-1
clone_size: .
cdr3_aa: CASSLVQGANRNEQFF
cdr3_nt: TGTGCCAGCAGCTTAGTGCAGGGGGCGAACAGGAATGAGCAGTTCTTC

v_call: TRBV5-1
d_call: .
j_call: TRBJ2-1
clone_size: .
cdr3_aa: CASSRDGSYNEQFF
cdr3_nt: TGCGCCAGCAGCAGGGACGGGTCCTACAATGAGCAGTTCTTC

v_call: TRBV5-5
d_call: .
j_call: TRBJ1-2
clone_size: .
cdr3_aa: CASSLGPGKEYGYTF
cdr3_nt: TGTGCCAGCAGCTTGGGGCCAGGAAAAGAGTATGGCTACACCTTC

v_call: TRBV6-4
d_call: .
j_call: TRBJ2-3
clone_size: .
cdr3_aa: CASSDTDRGDTQYF
cdr3_nt: TGTGCCAGCAGTGACACAGACAGAGGAGATACGCAGTATTTT

v_call: TRBV27
d_call: TRBD1
j_call: TRBJ1-2
clone_size: .
cdr3_aa: CASSPRGPIDYGYTF
cdr3_nt: TGTGCCAGCAGTCCCAGGGGGCCTATAGACTATGGCTACACCTTC

v_call: TRBV18
d_call: TRBD2
j_call: TRBJ2-7
clone_size: .
cdr3_aa: CASSPTSGMREQYF
cdr3_nt: TGTGCCAGCTCACCAACTAGCGGGATGCGCGAGCAGTACTTC

v_call: TRBV9
d_call: TRBD2
j_call: TRBJ2-1
clone_size: .
cdr3_aa: CASSVVGTTHNEQFF
cdr3_nt: TGTGCCAGCAGCGTAGTAGGGACTACACACAATGAGCAGTTCTTC

v_call: TRBV21-1
d_call: .
j_call: TRBJ1-1
clone_size: .
cdr3_aa: CASSLHPKNTEAFF
cdr3_nt: TGTGCCAGCAGCCTCCACCCCAAGAACACTGAAGCTTTCTTT

v_call: TRBV19
d_call: .
j_call: TRBJ1-5
clone_size: .
cdr3_aa: CASSKGQQRNQPQHF
cdr3_nt: TGTGCCAGTAGTAAAGGACAGCAGCGAAATCAGCCCCAGCATTTT

v_call: TRBV19
d_call: .
j_call: TRBJ1-2
clone_size: once
cdr3_aa: CASSTASGGYTF
cdr3_nt: TGTGCCAGTAGTACCGCCAGCGGTGGCTACACCTTC

v_call: TRBV15
d_call: .
j_call: TRBJ1-2
clone_size: .
cdr3_aa: CATSRGPDGYTF
cdr3_nt: TGTGCCACCAGCAGGGGGCCCGACGGCTACACCTTC

v_call: TRBV12-3/TRBV12-4
d_call: .
j_call: TRBJ2-7
clone_size: once
cdr3_aa: CASSLGASYEQYF
cdr3_nt: TGTGCCAGCAGCCTCGGGGCCTCCTACGAGCAGTACTTC

v_call: TRBV3-1/TRBV3-2
d_call: .
j_call: TRBJ2-7
clone_size: .
cdr3_aa: CASSQSSSGNRGEQYF
cdr3_nt: TGTGCCAGCAGCCAAAGTTCAAGCGGTAATCGTGGCGAGCAGTACTTC

v_call: TRBV3-1/TRBV3-2
d_call: .
j_call: TRBJ1-1
clone_size: .
cdr3_aa: CASSQLKGRTVNTEAFF
cdr3_nt: TGTGCCAGCAGCCAATTGAAAGGAAGGACAGTGAACACTGAAGCTTTCTTT

v_call: TRBV12-3/TRBV12-4
d_call: .
j_call: TRBJ2-7
clone_size: few
cdr3_aa: CASSPQYEQYF
cdr3_nt: TGTGCCAGCAGTCCCCAATACGAGCAGTACTTC

v_call: TRBV6-4
d_call: .
j_call: TRBJ2-1
clone_size: once
cdr3_aa: CASSLGYNEQFF
cdr3_nt: TGTGCCAGCAGTCTCGGGTACAATGAGCAGTTCTTC

v_call: TRBV6-5
d_call: .
j_call: TRBJ2-7
clone_size: .
cdr3_aa: CASERDFWQYF
cdr3_nt: TGTGCCAGCGAAAGGGACTTCTGGCAGTACTTC

v_call: TRBV6-5
d_call: .
j_call: TRBJ1-2
clone_size: .
cdr3_aa: CASSFASGLYGYTF
cdr3_nt: TGTGCCAGCAGTTTTGCCTCAGGGCTGTATGGCTACACCTTC

v_call: TRBV19
d_call: TRBD1
j_call: TRBJ1-5
clone_size: .
cdr3_aa: CASRAGTANQPQHF
cdr3_nt: TGTGCCAGTAGGGCCGGGACAGCTAATCAGCCCCAGCATTTT